These T cell receptor beta chains were read from a single sample in a study of CD8+ T cells in alopecia areata. This table comes from immunoSEQ multiplex PCR, and its TCRdb copy is limited to in-frame clones, with some not included. The table has approximately 210,000 clones, roughly 66% seen once; the top ten hold around 1.3%. The specimen comprised CD4+ T cells sorted from blood, sampled around week 44, from a patient treated with tofacitinib. The receptors originated from a human donor with alopecia areata. Both conserved end residues are trimmed from each CDR3.

j_gene | v_gene | CDR3aa
TRBJ1-6 | TRBV4-3 | ASSQEANSPLH
TRBJ2-7 | TRBV28 | ASTKGVYEQY
TRBJ1-1 | TRBV29-1 | SVVSPSTEAF
TRBJ2-6 | TRBV2 | ASSTIGGSGANVLT
TRBJ1-1 | TRBV30 | AWSVKRTANTEAF
TRBJ1-1 | TRBV10-2 | ASIFDTEAF
TRBJ2-1 | TRBV9 | ASSVGYSGEQF
TRBJ2-1 | TRBV5-1 | ASRPVAGENNEQF
TRBJ2-7 | TRBV29-1 | SVERGSYEQY
TRBJ1-1 | TRBV29-1 | SVGGGTEAF
TRBJ1-2 | TRBV30 | AWSVVGYGYT
TRBJ2-3 | TRBV7-3 | ASRWTSGSLDTQY
TRBJ2-3 | TRBV19 | ASSGGLTDTQY